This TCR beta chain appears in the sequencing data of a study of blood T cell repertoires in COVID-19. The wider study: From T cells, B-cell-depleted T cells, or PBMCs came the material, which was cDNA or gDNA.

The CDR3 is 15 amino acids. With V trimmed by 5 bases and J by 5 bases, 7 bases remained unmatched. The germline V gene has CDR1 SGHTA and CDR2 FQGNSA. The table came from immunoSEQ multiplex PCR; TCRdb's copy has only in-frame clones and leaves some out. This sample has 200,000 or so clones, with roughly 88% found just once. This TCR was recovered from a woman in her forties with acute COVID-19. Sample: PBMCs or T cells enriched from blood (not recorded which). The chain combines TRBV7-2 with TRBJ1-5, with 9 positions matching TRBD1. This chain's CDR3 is CASSRTGARDQPQHF. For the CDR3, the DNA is TGTGCCAGCAGCCGGACAGGGGCGCGGGATCAGCCCCAGCATTTT. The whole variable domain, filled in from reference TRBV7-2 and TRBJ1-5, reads GAGVSQSPSNKVTEKGKDVELRCDPISGHTALYWYRQSLGQGLEFLIYFQGNSAPDKSGLPSDRFSAERTGGSVSTLTIQRTQQEDSAVYLCASSRTGARDQPQHFGDGTRLSIL.